The present T cell receptor (beta chain) was sequenced within a study of T cell responses to AZD1222 COVID-19 vaccine. Findings of the study overall: Researchers report vaccine-associated CD4 TCRs spanning spike, with dominance at 160-218 and 743-854. Vaccination with two AZD1222 doses was followed by a rise in Spike-specific TCR breadth and depth.

TCRdb's table, derived via immunoSEQ multiplex PCR, lists solely in-frame clones and lacks some. The table includes around 140,000 clones, 92% detected once. The ends were cut back, 4 bases at V and 5 bases at J, with 8 bases in the middle. This CDR3 comprises 12 residues. CDR1 MDHEN and CDR2 SYDVKM come from the germline V gene. With respect to this clone: Its antigen is unknown.

The chain joins TRBV28 to TRBJ1-2, with TRBD1 as a possible D gene (6 bases). The sample in question was peripheral blood, obtained on day 0 of AZD1222 vaccination. The TCR was taken from an adult in good health. CDR3 protein: CASSSQGYGYTF. DNA of the CDR3: TGTGCCAGCAGTTCCCAGGGGTATGGCTACACCTTC.